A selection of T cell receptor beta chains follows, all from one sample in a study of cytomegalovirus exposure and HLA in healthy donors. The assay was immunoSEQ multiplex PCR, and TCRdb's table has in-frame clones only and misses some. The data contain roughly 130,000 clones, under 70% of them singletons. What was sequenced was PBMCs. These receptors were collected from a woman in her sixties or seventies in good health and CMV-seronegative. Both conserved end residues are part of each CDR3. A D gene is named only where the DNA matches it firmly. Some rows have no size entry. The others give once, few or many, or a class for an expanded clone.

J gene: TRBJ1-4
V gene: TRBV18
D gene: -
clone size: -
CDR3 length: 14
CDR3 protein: CASSRTGRNEKLFF
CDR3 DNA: TGTGCCAGCTCACGCACAGGGCGTAATGAAAAACTGTTTTTT

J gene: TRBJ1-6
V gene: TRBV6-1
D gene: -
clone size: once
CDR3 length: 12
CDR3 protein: CASATANSPLHF
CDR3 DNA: TGTGCCAGCGCTACAGCCAATTCACCCCTCCACTTT

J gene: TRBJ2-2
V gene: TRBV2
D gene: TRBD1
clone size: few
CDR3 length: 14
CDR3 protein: CASHQGAYAGELFF
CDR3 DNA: TGTGCCAGCCACCAGGGGGCATACGCCGGGGAGCTGTTTTTT

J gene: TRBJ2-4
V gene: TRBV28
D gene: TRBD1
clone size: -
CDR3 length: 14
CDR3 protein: CASSPQGASDIQYF
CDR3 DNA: TGTGCCAGCAGTCCACAGGGGGCCAGCGACATTCAGTACTTC

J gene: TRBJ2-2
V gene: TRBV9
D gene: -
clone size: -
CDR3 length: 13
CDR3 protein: CASSPPGTGELFF
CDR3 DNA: TGTGCCAGCAGCCCCCCGGGAACCGGGGAGCTGTTTTTT

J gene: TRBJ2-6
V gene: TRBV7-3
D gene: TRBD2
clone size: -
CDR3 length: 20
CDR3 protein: CASSLWSPLLAHSGANVLTF
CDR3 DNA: TGTGCCAGCAGCCTATGGAGCCCTCTACTAGCGCACTCTGGGGCCAACGTCCTGACTTTC

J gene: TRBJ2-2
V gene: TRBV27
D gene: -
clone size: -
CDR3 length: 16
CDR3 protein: CASSARQAMNTGELFF
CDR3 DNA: TGTGCCAGCAGTGCCCGACAGGCCATGAACACCGGGGAGCTGTTTTTT

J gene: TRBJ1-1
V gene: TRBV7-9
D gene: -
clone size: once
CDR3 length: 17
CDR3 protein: CASSLGQLRVENTEAFF
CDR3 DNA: TGTGCCAGCAGCTTAGGACAGCTTCGGGTCGAGAACACTGAAGCTTTCTTT

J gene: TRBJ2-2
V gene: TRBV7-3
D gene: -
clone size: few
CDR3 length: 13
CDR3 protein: CASSSGFGGELFF
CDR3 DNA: TGTGCCAGCAGCTCAGGGTTTGGCGGGGAGCTGTTTTTT

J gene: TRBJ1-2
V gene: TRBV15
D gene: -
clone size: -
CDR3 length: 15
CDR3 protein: CATSRVREGLGGYTF
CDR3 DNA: TGTGCCACCAGCAGAGTTCGGGAAGGGTTGGGAGGCTACACCTTC

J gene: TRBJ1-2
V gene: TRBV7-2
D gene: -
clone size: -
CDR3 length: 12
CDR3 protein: CASSSGLYGYTF
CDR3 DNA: TGTGCCAGCAGCTCAGGGTTATATGGCTACACCTTC

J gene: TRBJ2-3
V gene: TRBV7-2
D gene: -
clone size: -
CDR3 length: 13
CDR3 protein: CASSSPRTDTQYF
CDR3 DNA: TGTGCCAGCAGCTCCCCTAGGACAGATACGCAGTATTTT

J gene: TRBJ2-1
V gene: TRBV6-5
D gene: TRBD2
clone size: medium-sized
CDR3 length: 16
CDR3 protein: CASSYLAGGRYNEQFF
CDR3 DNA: TGTGCCAGCAGTTACCTCGCGGGAGGGAGGTACAATGAGCAGTTCTTC

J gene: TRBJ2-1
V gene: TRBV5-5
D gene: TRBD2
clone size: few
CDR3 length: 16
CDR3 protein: CASSGAGLAGYNEQFF
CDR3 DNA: TGTGCCAGCAGCGGGGCGGGACTAGCGGGGTACAATGAGCAGTTCTTC

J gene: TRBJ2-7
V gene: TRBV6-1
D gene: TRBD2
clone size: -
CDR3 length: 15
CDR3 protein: CASRVSGGGTYEQYF
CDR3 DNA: TGTGCCAGCAGAGTAAGCGGGGGGGGTACGTACGAGCAGTACTTC

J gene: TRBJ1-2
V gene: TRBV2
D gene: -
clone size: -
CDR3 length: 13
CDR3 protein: CASSENINYGYTF
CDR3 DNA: TGTGCCAGCAGTGAAAATATTAACTATGGCTACACCTTC

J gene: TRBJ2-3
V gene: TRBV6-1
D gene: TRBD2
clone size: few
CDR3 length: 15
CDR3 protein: CASSETGGAWDTQYF
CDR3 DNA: TGTGCCAGCAGTGAAACCGGGGGGGCCTGGGATACGCAGTATTTT

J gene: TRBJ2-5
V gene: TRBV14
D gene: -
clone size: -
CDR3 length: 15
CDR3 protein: CASSQRSGRQETQYF
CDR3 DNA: TGTGCCAGCAGCCAACGGAGCGGTAGACAAGAGACCCAGTACTTC

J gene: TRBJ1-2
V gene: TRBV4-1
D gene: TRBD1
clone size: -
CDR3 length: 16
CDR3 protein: CASSYSGTGPTYGYTF
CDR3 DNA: TGCGCCAGCAGCTATTCCGGGACAGGGCCTACCTATGGCTACACCTTC

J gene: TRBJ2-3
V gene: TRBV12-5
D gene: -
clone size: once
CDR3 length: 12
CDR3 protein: CASGNRVGTQYF
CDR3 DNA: TGTGCTAGTGGCAACAGGGTGGGTACGCAGTATTTT

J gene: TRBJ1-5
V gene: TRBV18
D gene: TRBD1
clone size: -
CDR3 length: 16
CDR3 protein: CASSQGQGQGGQPQHF
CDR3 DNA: TGTGCCAGCTCACAGGGGCAAGGACAGGGGGGTCAGCCCCAGCATTTT

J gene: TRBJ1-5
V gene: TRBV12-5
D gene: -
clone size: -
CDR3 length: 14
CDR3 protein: CASGLVSSNQPQHF
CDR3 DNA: TGTGCTAGTGGTTTGGTCAGTAGCAATCAGCCCCAGCATTTT

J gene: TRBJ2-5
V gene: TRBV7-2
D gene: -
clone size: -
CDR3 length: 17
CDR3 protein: CASSLIGGGLVQETQYF
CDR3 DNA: TGTGCCAGCAGCTTAATAGGCGGAGGGTTGGTCCAAGAGACCCAGTACTTC

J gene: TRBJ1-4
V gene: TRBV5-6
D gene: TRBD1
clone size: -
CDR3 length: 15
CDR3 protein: CASSKDRGTNEKLFF
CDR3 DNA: TGTGCCAGCAGCAAAGACAGGGGAACTAATGAAAAACTGTTTTTT

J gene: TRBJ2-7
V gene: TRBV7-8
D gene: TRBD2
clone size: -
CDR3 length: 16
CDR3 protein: CASSSTSAGAGYEQYF
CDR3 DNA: TGTGCCAGCAGCTCTACCTCAGCGGGAGCGGGCTACGAGCAGTACTTC

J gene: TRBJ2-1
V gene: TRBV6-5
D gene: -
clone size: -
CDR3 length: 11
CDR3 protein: CASRVLNEQFF
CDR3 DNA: TGTGCCAGCCGGGTCCTCAATGAGCAGTTCTTC

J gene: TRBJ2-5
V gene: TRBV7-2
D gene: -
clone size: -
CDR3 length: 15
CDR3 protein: CASSLAAQLQETQYF
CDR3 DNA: TGTGCCAGCAGCTTAGCAGCACAGTTACAAGAGACCCAGTACTTC

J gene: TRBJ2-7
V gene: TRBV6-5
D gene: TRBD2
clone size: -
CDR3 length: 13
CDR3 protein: CASSRAGAYEQYF
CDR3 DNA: TGTGCCAGCAGTAGAGCGGGAGCTTACGAGCAGTACTTC

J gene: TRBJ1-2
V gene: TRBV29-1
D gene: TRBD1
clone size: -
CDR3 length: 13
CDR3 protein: CSVDGRQGDGYTF
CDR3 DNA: TGCAGCGTTGATGGAAGACAGGGCGATGGCTACACCTTC

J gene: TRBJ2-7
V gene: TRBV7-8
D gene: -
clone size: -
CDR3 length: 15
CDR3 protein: CASRLNRDNAYEQYF
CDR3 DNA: TGTGCCAGCAGATTGAATCGGGACAACGCCTACGAGCAGTACTTC

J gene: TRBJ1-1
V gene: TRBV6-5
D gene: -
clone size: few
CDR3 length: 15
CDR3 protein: CASREGGARSTEAFF
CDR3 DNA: TGTGCCAGCAGGGAGGGGGGGGCGAGAAGCACTGAAGCTTTCTTT

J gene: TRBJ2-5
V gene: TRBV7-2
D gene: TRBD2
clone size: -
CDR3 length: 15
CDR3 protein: CASSPFSGRGETQYF
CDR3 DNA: TGTGCCAGCAGCCCTTTTAGCGGGAGGGGAGAGACCCAGTACTTC

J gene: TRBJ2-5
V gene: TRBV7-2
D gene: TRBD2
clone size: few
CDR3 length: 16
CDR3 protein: CASSLTGTSGQITQYF
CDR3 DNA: TGTGCCAGCAGCTTAACCGGGACTAGCGGACAAATCACCCAGTACTTC